The source of this T cell receptor (beta chain) is a study of tumor-infiltrating lymphocytes in glioblastoma multiforme (dated by TCRdb to 2015 to 2018). With respect to the entire study: To test whether intratumoral genomic heterogeneity fosters TIL diversity, the study jointly examined somatic mutations, TIL diversity and immune response activity. What the study reported, not specific to this receptor: T cells were not sorted into functional subsets, and such sorting was noted by the authors as a future improvement. Generalizability was limited because only one glioblastoma patient was included in the TCR and somatic mutation analysis. Because T cells carry unequal numbers of TCR transcripts, RNA-based TCR sequencing may distort clone frequencies.

Concerning this clonotype itself: The antigen this receptor binds is unknown. No quality values exist for individual bases; no much larger clone is one base distant.

The AllPrep DNA/RNA mini kit was used to purify genomic DNA and total RNA at the same time from each of the 10 or so tumor samples. Every RNA sample had an RNA integrity number above 6.5 and an OD 260/280 ratio above 1.9. TCRB libraries were built from RNA via three nested multiplex PCR rounds using a modified ARM-PCR protocol with multiple V-beta primers and a C-beta primer. ProtoScript II Reverse Transcriptase and a C-beta primer were used to synthesize TCRB-specific cDNA from about 0.5 ug total RNA. For the TCRB libraries, no unique molecular identifiers were described. In the third PCR, barcodes and adapters were added over about 23 cycles with Deep VentR (exo-) polymerase, after which 250-500 bp bands were gel purified. An Illumina HiSeq 2500 generating 250 bp paired-end reads was used to sequence the TCRB libraries. Concerning the study's data processing: Trimmomatic was used to clean reads, FLASH to merge reads, MiGEC to assign V, D and J segments, and VDJtools to perform the analysis. Repertoire diversity was quantified with the Shannon-Wiener diversity index calculated using VDJtools. TCRdb passed the public sequencing reads through fastp at Q25 and MiXCR, retaining productive beta sequences. Rows matching on CDR3 protein sequence are summarized as one entry with the most common DNA and genes. The V and J calls, along with clone size, are taken from TCRdb and not from the paper's own processing. The sample data list about 9,600 distinct CDR3 sequences, and 65% to 75% of these were observed just once. Approximately 53% of the sample is in the top ten clones.

Inclusive of the bounding cysteine and phenylalanine, the CDR3 is 15 residues long. Only the CDR3 region is kept as DNA, spanning 45 bases read in frame from base 1. Trimming leaves V shorter by 5 bases and J shorter by 8 bases, with the junction holding 13 bases beyond the gene matches. Sequences SQVTM (CDR1) and ANQGSEA (CDR2) are obtained from the germline V gene. The V gene is TRBV29-1 and the J gene is TRBJ1-5, with TRBD1 matching 9 junction bases. Input material: brain tumor tissue. The sequence came from a male donor with glioblastoma. The CDR3 protein is CSVSTGGAPSEPQHF. The DNA is as follows: TGCAGCGTTTCTACAGGGGGCGCCCCTTCTGAGCCCCAGCATTTT.